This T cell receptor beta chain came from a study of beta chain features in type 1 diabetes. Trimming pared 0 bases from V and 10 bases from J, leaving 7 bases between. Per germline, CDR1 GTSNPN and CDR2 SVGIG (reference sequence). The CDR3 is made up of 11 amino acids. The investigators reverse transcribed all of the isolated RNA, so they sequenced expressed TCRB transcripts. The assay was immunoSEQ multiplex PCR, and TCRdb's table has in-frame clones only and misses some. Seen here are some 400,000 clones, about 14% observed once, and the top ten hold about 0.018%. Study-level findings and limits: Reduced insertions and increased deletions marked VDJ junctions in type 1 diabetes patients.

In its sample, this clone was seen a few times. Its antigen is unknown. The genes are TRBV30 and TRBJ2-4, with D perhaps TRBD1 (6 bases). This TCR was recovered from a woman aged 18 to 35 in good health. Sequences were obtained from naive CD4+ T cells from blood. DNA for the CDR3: TGTGCCTGGAGTGTGAGGGGGATTCAGTACTTC. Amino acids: CAWSVRGIQYF.